Shown below are 15 T cell receptor beta chains from a single sample sequenced in a study of shared clonotypes between healthy human individuals. Only in-frame clones appear in the TCRdb table, and some are missing; sequencing was by immunoSEQ multiplex PCR. The sample has around 2,000,000 clones, around 95% seen once; the top ten hold about 0.13%. The sequencing sample was made of naive CD4+ T cells sorted from blood. This sample's subset: CD45RA+ positively selected. All receptors derive from a man in his late teens or twenties in good health.

The chain links TRBV7-8 to TRBJ1-2; 10 bases are a match to TRBD1. Per the germline V gene, CDR1 is SGHVS and CDR2 is FQNEAQ. There are 16 residues in the CDR3. V gave up 5 bases and J gave up 3 bases; unmatched junction bases: 9. CDR3 DNA: TGTGCCAGCAGCCCCCGGGACAGGGGATTTTACTATGGCTACACCTTC. This codes for CASSPRDRGFYYGYTF.

The chain has TRBV6-5 and TRBJ2-7, with TRBD2 matching over 9 bases. After removal of 10 bases from V and 2 bases from J, the junction contained 9 bases not matched to a gene. There are 14 residues in the CDR3. Germline V gene data show CDR1 as MNHEY and CDR2 as SVGAGI. The CDR3 coding sequence is TGTGCCACCAGGCGGGGCGGGGGGGCCTACGAGCAGTACTTC. It specifies CATRRGGGAYEQYF.

V is TRBV6-1 and J is TRBJ2-2, with 7 bases lining up with TRBD1. Germline V gives CDR1 MNHNS, CDR2 SASEGT. The CDR3 contains 14 residues. J lost 4 bases, V lost 7 bases, and 6 bases had no gene match. CDR3 coding DNA: TGTGCCAGCACCGTCGACAGGGCCACCGGGGAGCTGTTTTTT. Its translation: CASTVDRATGELFF.

CDR3 nucleotides: TGTGCCATCACTCGGACAGGGGACCTTTTTAGCGAGCAGTACTTC. Protein sequence: CAITRTGDLFSEQYF. The chain links TRBV10-3 to TRBJ2-7; 9 bases match TRBD1. Germline CDR1 is ENHRY and CDR2 is SYGVKD. With 7 bases clipped from V and 6 bases from J, the junction kept 13 bases outside the gene matches. The CDR3 consists of 15 residues.

The rearrangement links TRBV2 to TRBJ1-2, with TRBD1 as a possible D gene (5 bases). V lost 6 bases and J lost 8, with 16 bases in between. The CDR3 is made up of 13 amino acids. The germline gives CDR1 SNHLY, CDR2 FYNNEI. The DNA of the CDR3 is TGTGCCAGCAGAGACGGCTCCCAGGGAGGCTACACCTTC. Protein: CASRDGSQGGYTF.

The rearrangement uses TRBV6-5 and TRBJ2-1; TRBD1 aligns across 10 bases. J lost 8 bases, V lost 6 bases, and 10 bases had no gene match. This CDR3 region has 15 residues. CDR1 MNHEY and CDR2 SVGAGI come from the germline V gene. The CDR3 DNA sequence: TGTGCCAGCAGCAAACCGGGACAGGGGTCAGATGAGCAGTTCTTC. Translated, it gives CASSKPGQGSDEQFF.

As concerns this clone: In the same sample, other DNA sequences code for this CDR3. The chain carries TRBV18 and TRBJ1-2, with 10 nucleotides matching TRBD1. The germline V gene has CDR1 KGHSH and CDR2 LQKENI. The CDR3 has 14 residues. Germline trimming cut 4 bases from V and 2 bases from J; bases unmatched to any gene: 1. CDR3 bases: TGTGCCAGCTCACAGGGACAGGGGAACTATGGCTACACCTTC. Its translation: CASSQGQGNYGYTF.

The chain uses TRBV12-5 and TRBJ2-7; D is possibly TRBD2 (5 bases). The ends were cut back, 1 base at V and 3 bases at J, with 10 bases in the middle. The CDR3 is made up of 14 amino acids. Germline CDR1 is LGHNT and CDR2 is FRNRAP. Written as DNA, the CDR3 is TGTGCTAGTGGTTTGGGCCTGAGGGACTACGAGCAGTACTTC. This gives the protein CASGLGLRDYEQYF.

This rearrangement joins TRBV30 to TRBJ2-1; TRBD2 agrees at 7 bases. V shed 4 bases, J shed 0 bases, and the junction held 6 bases outside the gene matches. CDR1 is GTSNPN, CDR2 SVGIG, per germline (reference sequence). The CDR3 is made up of 15 amino acids. The CDR3 spells CAWTLAGTSYNEQFF. The CDR3 DNA follows: TGTGCCTGGACCTTAGCGGGCACCTCCTACAATGAGCAGTTCTTC.

The chain has TRBV5-6 and TRBJ2-5; 10 positions agree with TRBD2. V was pared by 0 bases and J by 7 bases, with 9 bases of the junction left unmatched. Germline V gene data show CDR1 as SGHDT and CDR2 as YYEEEE. CDR3 length: 16 amino acids. CDR3 coding DNA: TGTGCCAGCAGCTTGGCCGGGACTAGCGCGGGGTGGACCCAGTACTTC. Protein sequence: CASSLAGTSAGWTQYF.

The chain employs TRBV9 and TRBJ2-7; 8 nucleotides agree with TRBD1. The V gene's germline CDR1 is SGDLS and CDR2 YYNGEE. This CDR3 is built from 14 residues. V lost 3 bases and J lost 3; bases outside the gene matches: 5. CDR3 in amino acids: CASSESDRVYEQYF. The DNA for the CDR3 is TGTGCCAGCAGCGAATCGGACAGGGTCTACGAGCAGTACTTC. The variable domain in full, completed from reference TRBV9 and TRBJ2-7, reads DSGVTQTPKHLITATGQRVTLRCSPRSGDLSVYWYQQSLDQGLQFLIQYYNGEERAKGNILERFSAQQFPDLHSELNLSSLELGDSALYFCASSESDRVYEQYFGPGTRLTVT.

This rearrangement joins TRBV18 to TRBJ2-5; no definite D call. Trimming pared 4 bases from V and 4 bases from J, leaving 16 bases between. Germline V CDR1 and CDR2: KGHSH, LQKENI. The CDR3 is 15 amino acids. As DNA, the CDR3 is TGTGCCAGCTCACTCAAAAGAAGTCCGGGAGAGACCCAGTACTTC. Protein product: CASSLKRSPGETQYF. The entire variable domain, with the rest obtained from reference TRBV18 and TRBJ2-5, is as follows: NAGVMQNPRHLVRRRGQEARLRCSPMKGHSHVYWYRQLPEEGLKFMVYLQKENIIDESGMPKERFSAEFPKEGPSILRIQQVVRGDSAAYFCASSLKRSPGETQYFGPGTRLLVL.

This chain uses TRBV27 with TRBJ1-1; no firm D call. With 4 bases removed from V and 1 base from J, the gap between germline ends came to 10 bases. This CDR3 region has 14 residues. Germline V lookup: CDR1 MNHEY, CDR2 SMNVEV (reference sequence). CDR3 DNA sequence: TGTGCCAGCAGTTCATTGCACTGGAACACTGAAGCTTTCTTT. This sequence encodes CASSSLHWNTEAFF.

The chain has TRBV6-5 and TRBJ2-1; D remains unclear. Germline lookup yields CDR1 MNHEY and CDR2 SVGAGI. The CDR3 is 13 residues long. V was trimmed by 7 bases and J by 9 bases, leaving 16 bases between them. The CDR3 spells CASTETGFGEQFF. For the CDR3, the DNA is TGTGCCAGCACCGAGACTGGGTTCGGTGAGCAGTTCTTC.

About this clone: Other DNA sequences within the sample encode an identical CDR3. The CDR3 reads CASSPRTGGSTGELFF. The CDR3 bases are TGTGCCAGCTCACCGCGGACAGGGGGAAGTACCGGGGAGCTGTTTTTT. This chain connects TRBV18 to TRBJ2-2; 10 nucleotides agree with TRBD1. V gave up 3 bases and J gave up 5 bases; unmatched junction bases: 6. CDR3 length: 16 residues. The germline V gene encodes CDR1 KGHSH and CDR2 LQKENI. The whole variable domain, filled in from reference TRBV18 and TRBJ2-2, reads NAGVMQNPRHLVRRRGQEARLRCSPMKGHSHVYWYRQLPEEGLKFMVYLQKENIIDESGMPKERFSAEFPKEGPSILRIQQVVRGDSAAYFCASSPRTGGSTGELFFGEGSRLTVL.